This passage covers 26 T cell receptor beta chains from one sample sequenced in a study of type 1 and type 2 diabetes patients. Genomic DNA was the PCR template. Amplification of the beta chain CDR3 used 30 forward and 13 reverse multiplex primers. Each CDR3 protein is one row after TCRdb ran MiXCR on the multiplex PCR reads. The sample includes approximately 260,000 distinct CDR3 sequences, 45% to 60% seen only once; the top ten take approximately 13%. Sequences were obtained from peripheral blood mononuclear cells (PBMCs). Source of these receptors: a man between 18 and 29 years old with type 2 diabetes.

V is TRBV20-1 and J is TRBJ2-7; D remains unclear. Looked up from germline, CDR1 is DFQATT and CDR2 is SNEGSKA (reference sequence). V shed 1 base and J shed 2 bases, with 9 bases lying between them. The CDR3 runs to 13 residues. DNA for the CDR3: TGCAGTGCTAGAGTCCCCGAAACCTACGAGCAGTACTTC. Encoded protein: CSARVPETYEQYF.

This clonotype was seen only once. The chain couples TRBV10-2 to TRBJ2-2; no clear D. The CDR3 is 14 amino acids. From germline, CDR1 is WSHSY and CDR2 SAAADI. The chain's CDR3 is CATTGSGNTGELFF. The CDR3 DNA reads as TGCGCGACGACCGGTTCGGGGAACACCGGGGAGCTGTTTTTT.

This clonotype was seen more than once but under ten times. The CDR3 here is CASSYLSQGLDNEQFF. The CDR3 nucleotides read TGTGCCAGTAGTTACCTATCACAAGGGCTGGATAATGAGCAGTTCTTC. The V gene is TRBV30, the J gene TRBJ2-1; D uncertain. This CDR3 has 16 residues. Between the trimmed V and J ends, which lost 8 bases and 7 bases, there was a span of 27 bases. Germline CDR1 and CDR2: GTSNPN and SVGIG (reference sequence).

The chain employs TRBV6-5 and TRBJ2-7, with D maybe TRBD1 (5 bases). Deletions cut 6 bases from V and 3 bases from J, with 12 bases between. The CDR3 spans 13 residues. CDR1 and CDR2 from the germline V gene are MNHEY and SVGAGI. CDR3 coding DNA: TGTGCCAGCAGGCCCGACAGCCACTACGAGCAGTACTTC. This sequence encodes CASRPDSHYEQYF.

The chain links TRBV2 to TRBJ2-5, with D uncertain. The V end lost 6 bases, the J end lost 1 base, and 18 bases lay between the germline ends. This CDR3 contains 16 residues. Per germline, CDR1 SNHLY and CDR2 FYNNEI. CDR3 protein: CASRPPWGRLQETQYF. The CDR3 DNA is TGTGCCAGCAGGCCCCCCTGGGGAAGGCTCCAAGAGACCCAGTACTTC.

This rearrangement joins TRBV6-5 to TRBJ2-1; a possible D gene is TRBD2 (7 bases). The V and J ends lost 5 bases and 5 bases respectively, with 16 bases between them. CDR1 and CDR2 (germline): MNHEY, SVGAGI. The length of the CDR3 is 15 residues. In DNA, the CDR3 is TGTGCCAGCAGTGACATGGGGGGGGCAAACAATGAGCAGTTCTTC. Translation: CASSDMGGANNEQFF.

CDR3 protein: CASSFLSGDEQYF. The CDR3 nucleotides read TGTGCCAGCAGCTTTCTGTCCGGGGACGAGCAGTACTTC. The gene calls are TRBV7-3 and TRBJ2-7; D perhaps matches TRBD2 (5 bases). V shed 3 bases and J shed 5 bases, with 11 bases lying between them. CDR1 is SGHTA and CDR2 is FQGTGA in the germline V gene. This CDR3 comprises 13 residues.

This clonotype was counted between two and nine times. The rearrangement joins TRBV10-1 to TRBJ2-3; D is perhaps TRBD2 (5 bases). Germline V lookup: CDR1 WNHNN, CDR2 SYGVQD (reference sequence). V shed 7 bases and J shed 1 base, with 15 bases lying between them. The CDR3 has 15 amino acids. The DNA for the CDR3 is TGCGCCAGCATTCCGACGACTAATTGCACAGATACGCAGTATTTT. Translation: CASIPTTNCTDTQYF.

The table lists this clonotype with a few counts. The V call is TRBV30, the J call TRBJ2-7; D is possibly TRBD1 or TRBD2 (5 bases each). Germline CDR1 is GTSNPN and CDR2 is SVGIG (reference sequence). The V end was cut by 0 bases, the J end by 6 bases, with 12 bases between. This CDR3 spans 13 amino acids. CDR3 sequence: CAWSVLKGSEQYF. DNA of the CDR3: TGTGCCTGGAGTGTATTAAAGGGGAGCGAGCAGTACTTC.

This clonotype appeared a few times. The gene calls are TRBV19 and TRBJ1-1; 9 bases match TRBD1. Per germline, CDR1 LNHDA and CDR2 SQIVND (reference sequence). The CDR3 has 14 residues. J gave up 2 bases and V 6 bases, and 4 bases lay outside the gene matches. The CDR3 nucleotides are TGTGCCAGTAGGGAGGACAGGGGTAACACTGAAGCTTTCTTT. Protein: CASREDRGNTEAFF. The full variable domain, in which reference TRBV19 and TRBJ1-1 provide the parts outside the CDR3, is DGGITQSPKYLFRKEGQNVTLSCEQNLNHDAMYWYRQDPGQGLRLIYYSQIVNDFQKGDIAEGYSVSREKKESFPLTVTSAQKNPTAFYLCASREDRGNTEAFFGQGTRLTVV.

The chain is built from TRBV5-1 and TRBJ1-1; D remains ambiguous. Trimming shortened V by 3 bases and J by 7 bases, and 16 bases separated the two germline ends. This CDR3 region has 14 residues. The germline V gene has CDR1 SGHRS and CDR2 YFSETQ. The CDR3 region is CASSSSFEAYEAFF. CDR3 DNA sequence: TGCGCCAGCAGCTCCAGCTTTGAGGCTTATGAAGCTTTCTTT. The entire variable domain, with the rest obtained from reference TRBV5-1 and TRBJ1-1, is as follows: KAGVTQTPRYLIKTRGQQVTLSCSPISGHRSVSWYQQTPGQGLQFLFEYFSETQRNKGNFPGRFSGRQFSNSRSEMNVSTLELGDSALYLCASSSSFEAYEAFFGQGTRLTVV.

This CDR3 reads CASSKAGVQEETQYF. CDR3 bases: TGTGCCAGTAGTAAAGCAGGGGTCCAGGAAGAGACCCAGTACTTC. V is TRBV19 and J is TRBJ2-5; possible D gene TRBD1, 6 bases. Germline CDR1 and CDR2: LNHDA and SQIVND (reference sequence). Trimming removed 4 bases at V and 3 bases at J, with 15 bases between. CDR3 length: 15 residues.

CDR3 coding DNA: TGTGCCAGCAGTTACAGGGGACAGGGGTGGAATGAGCAGTTCTTC. Its protein product is CASSYRGQGWNEQFF. The genes are TRBV27 and TRBJ2-1; TRBD1 matches at 10 bases. Per the germline V gene, CDR1 is MNHEY and CDR2 is SMNVEV (reference sequence). The CDR3 is 15 residues long. V was clipped by 4 bases and J by 7 bases; unmatched bases: 7.

The sample holds one count of this clonotype. The chain combines TRBV9 with TRBJ1-1, with D possibly matching TRBD1 (5 bases). The germline CDR1 and CDR2 sequences are SGDLS and YYNGEE. V was trimmed by 3 bases and J by 2 bases, leaving 11 bases between them. There are 14 residues in the CDR3. CDR3 in amino acids: CASSDEGSNTEAFF. The CDR3 bases are TGTGCCAGCAGCGATGAGGGGTCCAACACTGAAGCTTTCTTT.

J is TRBJ1-5 and V is TRBV19; 12 bases are a match to TRBD1. Losses at the gene ends were 4 bases for V and 6 bases for J; bases not matched to a gene: 13. CDR3 length: 18 amino acids. Germline V gene lookup returns CDR1 LNHDA and CDR2 SQIVND (reference sequence). The CDR3 loop is CASSTNTPGQGASQPQHF. CDR3 bases: TGTGCCAGTAGTACCAACACCCCGGGACAGGGGGCTTCTCAGCCCCAGCATTTT.

J is TRBJ1-1 and V is TRBV7-9, with D possibly matching TRBD1 (5 bases). The CDR3 has 14 amino acids. Looked up from germline, CDR1 is SEHNR and CDR2 is FQNEAQ (reference sequence). The V end was cut by 1 base, the J end by 3 bases, with 9 bases between. CDR3 sequence (DNA): TGTGCCAGCAGCTTAGTCCTAGGGGACACTGAAGCTTTCTTT. Its protein is CASSLVLGDTEAFF.

This clonotype was found once. The chain couples TRBV14 to TRBJ2-3; D is uncertain. The ends were cut back, 3 bases at V and 3 bases at J, with 10 bases in the middle. Germline CDR1 SGHDN, CDR2 FVKESK. This CDR3 spans 14 amino acids. CDR3 nucleotides: TGTGCCAGCAGCCACCTCCCTGGAACAGATACGCAGTATTTT. Translated, it gives CASSHLPGTDTQYF.

Concerning this clonotype: This could be a read error, since a much larger clone is one nucleotide away. V usage is TRBV10-3 and J usage is TRBJ2-7, with D unresolved. Germline lookup yields CDR1 ENHRY and CDR2 SYGVKD. The V gene lost 10 bases and the J gene lost 2 bases, with 12 bases spanning the gap. CDR3 length: 12 residues. CDR3 nucleotides: TGTGCCACCCAGACGAAAACCTACGAGCAGTACTTC. Its protein is CATQTKTYEQYF.

The chain carries TRBV7-2 and TRBJ2-3, with 8 bases lining up with TRBD1. This CDR3 region has 15 residues. The germline gives CDR1 SGHTA, CDR2 FQGNSA. The junction had 5 bases not matched to a gene; V was cut back by 5 bases and J by 1 base. CDR3 loop: CASSPQGQGTDTQYF. As DNA, the CDR3 is TGTGCCAGCAGCCCTCAGGGACAGGGCACAGATACGCAGTATTTT.

This chain links TRBV11-2 with TRBJ2-5, with D uncertain. From germline, CDR1 is SGHAT and CDR2 FQNNGV. The germline V and J ends were trimmed by 1 base and 3 bases, with 12 bases remaining between them. The CDR3 sequence is 15 residues long. CDR3 nucleotides: TGTGCCAGCAGCTTAGGTGTCAGCAAAAAAGAGACCCAGTACTTC. Protein: CASSLGVSKKETQYF.

J is TRBJ2-7 and V is TRBV7-2; 8 positions match TRBD1. CDR1 SGHTA and CDR2 FQGNSA come from the germline V gene. V trimming: 3 bases; J trimming: 4 bases; junction bases outside the gene matches: 2. The CDR3 contains 13 residues. For the CDR3, the DNA is TGTGCCAGCAGCTTCTGGACAGGGTACGAGCAGTACTTC. Its protein product is CASSFWTGYEQYF.

This clonotype was counted only a few times. The chain uses TRBV13 and TRBJ2-2; TRBD1 might be the D (5 bases). Germline V gene sequence: CDR1 PRHDT, CDR2 FYEKMQ (reference sequence). The CDR3 totals 17 residues. Deletions cut 5 bases from V and 5 bases from J, with 21 bases between. CDR3 sequence reads: CASSNTLGAHPTGELFF. CDR3 nucleotide sequence: TGTGCCAGCAGCAACACCCTAGGGGCCCACCCTACCGGGGAGCTGTTTTTT.

The V and J genes are TRBV19 and TRBJ1-5; D gene uncertain. Germline loops: CDR1 LNHDA, CDR2 SQIVND (reference sequence). The CDR3 runs to 12 residues. The V end lost 6 bases, the J end lost 1 base, and 4 bases lay between the germline ends. CDR3 sequence reads: CASRQSNQPQHF. As DNA, the CDR3 is TGTGCCAGTAGACAAAGCAATCAGCCCCAGCATTTT.

For the CDR3, the DNA is TGTGCCAGCAGTTCCCCAACAGGGGGCGATGGCGGGGAGCTGTTTTTT. Translation gives CASSSPTGGDGGELFF. The genes are TRBV7-9 and TRBJ2-2; 9 nucleotides line up with TRBD1. The V gene end was trimmed by 6 bases and the J gene end by 7 bases; junction bases not matched to a gene: 12. This CDR3 is 16 amino acids long. Germline lookup yields CDR1 SEHNR and CDR2 FQNEAQ (reference sequence).

DNA of the CDR3: TGTGCCAGCAGCACGACAGGAGATAACTATGGCTACACCTTC. Translation gives CASSTTGDNYGYTF. The J gene is TRBJ1-2, the V gene TRBV7-2; weak D call: TRBD1 (6 bases). Deletions cut 5 bases from V and 1 base from J, with 11 bases between. Per the germline V gene, CDR1 is SGHTA and CDR2 is FQGNSA. The CDR3 is 14 amino acids.

The gene calls are TRBV2 and TRBJ2-3, with 10 bases aligning to TRBD2. The length of the CDR3 is 15 residues. Germline CDR1 SNHLY, CDR2 FYNNEI. Trimming at V came to 2 bases and at J to 6 bases, leaving 5 bases not matched to a gene. CDR3 sequence (DNA): TGTGCCAGCAGTGAACAGCCAGCGGGAGGGGATACGCAGTATTTT. Amino acids: CASSEQPAGGDTQYF.